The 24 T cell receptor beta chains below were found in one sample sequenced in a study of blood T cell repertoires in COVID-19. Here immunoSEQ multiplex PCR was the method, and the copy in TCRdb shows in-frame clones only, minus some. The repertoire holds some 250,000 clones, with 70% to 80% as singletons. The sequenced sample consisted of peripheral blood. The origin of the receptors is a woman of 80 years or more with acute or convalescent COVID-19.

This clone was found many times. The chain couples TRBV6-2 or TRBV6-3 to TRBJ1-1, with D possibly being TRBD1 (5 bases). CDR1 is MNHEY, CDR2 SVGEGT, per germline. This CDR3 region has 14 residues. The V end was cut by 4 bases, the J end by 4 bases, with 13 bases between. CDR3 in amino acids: CASSSLGGITEAFF. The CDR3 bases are TGTGCCAGCAGTTCTCTTGGGGGGATCACTGAAGCTTTCTTT.

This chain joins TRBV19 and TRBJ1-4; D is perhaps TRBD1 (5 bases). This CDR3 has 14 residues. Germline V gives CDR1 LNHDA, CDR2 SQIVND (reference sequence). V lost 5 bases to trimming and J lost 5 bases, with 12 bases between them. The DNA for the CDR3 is TGTGCCAGTAGTGATAGGGGCCTAAATGAAAAACTGTTTTTT. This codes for CASSDRGLNEKLFF.

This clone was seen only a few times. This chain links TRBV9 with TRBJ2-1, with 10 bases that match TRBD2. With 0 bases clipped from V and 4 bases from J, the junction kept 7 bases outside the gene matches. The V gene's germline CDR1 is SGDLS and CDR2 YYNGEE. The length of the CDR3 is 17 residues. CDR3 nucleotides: TGTGCCAGCAGCGTAGACCCTAGCGGGAGTATTTACAATGAGCAGTTCTTC. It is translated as CASSVDPSGSIYNEQFF.

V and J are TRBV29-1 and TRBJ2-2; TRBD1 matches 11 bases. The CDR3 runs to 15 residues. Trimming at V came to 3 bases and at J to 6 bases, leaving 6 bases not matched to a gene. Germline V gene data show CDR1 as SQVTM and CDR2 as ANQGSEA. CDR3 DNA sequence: TGCAGCGTTGACCTTGGGGGACAGGGGGCCGGGGAGCTGTTTTTT. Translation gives CSVDLGGQGAGELFF.

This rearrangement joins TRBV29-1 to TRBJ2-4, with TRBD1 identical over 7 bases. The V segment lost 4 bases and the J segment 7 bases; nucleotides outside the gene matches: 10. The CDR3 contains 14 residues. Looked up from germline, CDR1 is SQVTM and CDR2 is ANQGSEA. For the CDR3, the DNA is TGCAGCGTTGCGTCTGAAGGGGGCTGGAACATTCAGTACTTC. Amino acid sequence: CSVASEGGWNIQYF.

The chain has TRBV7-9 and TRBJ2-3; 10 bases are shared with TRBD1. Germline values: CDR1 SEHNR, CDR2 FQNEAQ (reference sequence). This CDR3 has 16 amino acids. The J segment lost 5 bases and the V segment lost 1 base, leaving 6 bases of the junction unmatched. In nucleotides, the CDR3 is TGTGCCAGCAGCTTAGGGGGACAGGGGATATTAGATACGCAGTATTTT. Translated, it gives CASSLGGQGILDTQYF. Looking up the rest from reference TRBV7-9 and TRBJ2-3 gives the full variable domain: DTGVSQNPRHKITKRGQNVTFRCDPISEHNRLYWYRQTLGQGPEFLTYFQNEAQLEKSRLLSDRFSAERPKGSFSTLEIQRTEQGDSAMYLCASSLGGQGILDTQYFGPGTRLTVL.

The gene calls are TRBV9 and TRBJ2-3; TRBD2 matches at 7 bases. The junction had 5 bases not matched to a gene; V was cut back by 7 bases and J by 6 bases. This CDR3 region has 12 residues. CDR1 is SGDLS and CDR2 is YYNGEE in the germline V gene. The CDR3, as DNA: TGTGCCAGCGGGGCGGGGGAGGATACGCAGTATTTT. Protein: CASGAGEDTQYF. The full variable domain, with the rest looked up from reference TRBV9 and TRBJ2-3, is DSGVTQTPKHLITATGQRVTLRCSPRSGDLSVYWYQQSLDQGLQFLIQYYNGEERAKGNILERFSAQQFPDLHSELNLSSLELGDSALYFCASGAGEDTQYFGPGTRLTVL.

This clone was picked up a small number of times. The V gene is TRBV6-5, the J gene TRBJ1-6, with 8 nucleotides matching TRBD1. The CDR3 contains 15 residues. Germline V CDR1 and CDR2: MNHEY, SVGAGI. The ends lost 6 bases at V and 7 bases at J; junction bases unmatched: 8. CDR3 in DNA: TGTGCCAGCAGGTCGACAGGGGCACGGAATTCACCCCTCCACTTT. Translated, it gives CASRSTGARNSPLHF.

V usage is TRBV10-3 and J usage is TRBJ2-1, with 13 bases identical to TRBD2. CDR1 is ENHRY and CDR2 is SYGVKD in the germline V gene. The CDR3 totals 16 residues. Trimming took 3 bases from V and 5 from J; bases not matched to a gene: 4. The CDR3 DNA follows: TGTGCCATCAGTGACGGACTAGCGGGAGACCACAATGAGCAGTTCTTC. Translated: CAISDGLAGDHNEQFF.

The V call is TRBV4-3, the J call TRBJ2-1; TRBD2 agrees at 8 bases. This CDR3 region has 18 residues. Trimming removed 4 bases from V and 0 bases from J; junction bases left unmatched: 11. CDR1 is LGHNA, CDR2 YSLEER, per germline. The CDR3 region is CASSRITGTRISYNEQFF. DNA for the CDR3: TGCGCCAGCAGCCGCATTACCGGGACTAGAATCTCCTACAATGAGCAGTTCTTC.

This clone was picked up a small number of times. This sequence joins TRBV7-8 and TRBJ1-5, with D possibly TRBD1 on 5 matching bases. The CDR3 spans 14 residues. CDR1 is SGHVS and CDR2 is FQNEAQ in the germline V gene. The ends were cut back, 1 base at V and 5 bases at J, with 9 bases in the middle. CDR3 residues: CASSLEGVYQPQHF. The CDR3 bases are TGTGCCAGCAGCTTAGAAGGGGTTTATCAGCCCCAGCATTTT.

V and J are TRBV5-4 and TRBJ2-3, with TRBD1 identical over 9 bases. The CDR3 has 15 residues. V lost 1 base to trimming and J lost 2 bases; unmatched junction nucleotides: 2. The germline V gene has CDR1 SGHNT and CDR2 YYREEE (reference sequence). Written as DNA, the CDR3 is TGTGCCAGCAGCTTGACAGGGGGCGTCACAGATACGCAGTATTTT. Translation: CASSLTGGVTDTQYF.

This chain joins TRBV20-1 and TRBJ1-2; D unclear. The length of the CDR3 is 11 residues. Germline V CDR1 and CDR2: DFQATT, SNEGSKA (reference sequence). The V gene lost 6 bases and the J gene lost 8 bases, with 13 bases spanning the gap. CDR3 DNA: TGCAGTGCCCCCAGCCTGAGGGGCTACACCTTC. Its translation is CSAPSLRGYTF.

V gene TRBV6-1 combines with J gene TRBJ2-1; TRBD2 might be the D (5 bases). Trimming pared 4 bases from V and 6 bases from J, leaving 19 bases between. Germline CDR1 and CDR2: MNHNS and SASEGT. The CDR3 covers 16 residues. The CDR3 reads CASSGFLLGEPNEQFF. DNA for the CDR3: TGTGCCAGCAGTGGTTTTTTGTTGGGAGAACCCAATGAGCAGTTCTTC.

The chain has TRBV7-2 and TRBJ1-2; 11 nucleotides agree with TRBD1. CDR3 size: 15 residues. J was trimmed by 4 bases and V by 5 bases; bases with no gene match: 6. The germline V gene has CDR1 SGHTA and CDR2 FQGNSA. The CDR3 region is CASSPWTGGVYGYTF. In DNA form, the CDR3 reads TGTGCCAGCAGCCCCTGGACAGGGGGCGTCTATGGCTACACCTTC.

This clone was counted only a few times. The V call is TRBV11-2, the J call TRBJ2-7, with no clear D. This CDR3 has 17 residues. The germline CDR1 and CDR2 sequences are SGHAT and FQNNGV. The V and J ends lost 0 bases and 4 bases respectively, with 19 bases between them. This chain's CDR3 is CASSLDPPRWWSYEQYF. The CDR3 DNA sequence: TGTGCCAGCAGCTTAGATCCCCCACGGTGGTGGTCGTACGAGCAGTACTTC.

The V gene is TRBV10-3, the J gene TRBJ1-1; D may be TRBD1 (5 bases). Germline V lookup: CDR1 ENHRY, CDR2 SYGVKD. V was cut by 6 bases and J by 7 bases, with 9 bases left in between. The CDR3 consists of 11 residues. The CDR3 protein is CAISRDSEAFF. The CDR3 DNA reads TGTGCCATCAGCAGAGACAGTGAAGCTTTCTTT.

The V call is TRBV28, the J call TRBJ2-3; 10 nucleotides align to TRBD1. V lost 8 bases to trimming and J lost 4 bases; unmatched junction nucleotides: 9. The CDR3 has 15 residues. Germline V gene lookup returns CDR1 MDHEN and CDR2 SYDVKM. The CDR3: CASALGGQGADTQYF. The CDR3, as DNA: TGTGCCAGCGCCCTGGGAGGACAGGGGGCAGATACGCAGTATTTT.

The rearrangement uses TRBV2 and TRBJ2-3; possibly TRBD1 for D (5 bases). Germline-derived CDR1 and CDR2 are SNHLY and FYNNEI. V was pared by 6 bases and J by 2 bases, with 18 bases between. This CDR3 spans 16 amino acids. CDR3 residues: CASRGSNRGFTDTQYF. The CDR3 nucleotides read TGTGCCAGCAGAGGGTCGAATAGGGGATTCACAGATACGCAGTATTTT.

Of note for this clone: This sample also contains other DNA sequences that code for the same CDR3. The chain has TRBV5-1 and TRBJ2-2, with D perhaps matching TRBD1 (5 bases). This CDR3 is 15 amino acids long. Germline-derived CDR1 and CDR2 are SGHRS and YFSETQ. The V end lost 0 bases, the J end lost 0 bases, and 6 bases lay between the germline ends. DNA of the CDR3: TGCGCCAGCAGCTTGGGGGGCACGAACACCGGGGAGCTGTTTTTT. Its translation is CASSLGGTNTGELFF.

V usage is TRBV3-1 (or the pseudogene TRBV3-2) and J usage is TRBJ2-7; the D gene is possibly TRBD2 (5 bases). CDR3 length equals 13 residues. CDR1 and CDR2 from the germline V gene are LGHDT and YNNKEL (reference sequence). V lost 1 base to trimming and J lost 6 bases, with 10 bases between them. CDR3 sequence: CASSQGHRGEQYF. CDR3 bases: TGTGCCAGCAGCCAAGGGCATCGGGGCGAGCAGTACTTC.

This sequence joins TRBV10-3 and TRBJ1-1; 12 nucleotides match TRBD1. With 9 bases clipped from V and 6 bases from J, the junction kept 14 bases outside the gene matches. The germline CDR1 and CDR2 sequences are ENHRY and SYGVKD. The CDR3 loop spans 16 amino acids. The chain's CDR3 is CAISPGQGAPAAEAFF. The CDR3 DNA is TGTGCCATTTCCCCGGGACAGGGGGCGCCCGCAGCTGAAGCTTTCTTT.

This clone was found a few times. CDR3 amino acids: CATSRVLYNEQFF. The CDR3 nucleotides read TGTGCCACCAGCAGAGTCCTATACAATGAGCAGTTCTTC. The V call is TRBV15, the J call TRBJ2-1; D unclear. The CDR3 loop spans 13 amino acids. V was pared by 1 base and J by 4 bases, with 5 bases between. CDR1 is LNHNV and CDR2 is YYDKDF in the germline V gene (reference sequence).

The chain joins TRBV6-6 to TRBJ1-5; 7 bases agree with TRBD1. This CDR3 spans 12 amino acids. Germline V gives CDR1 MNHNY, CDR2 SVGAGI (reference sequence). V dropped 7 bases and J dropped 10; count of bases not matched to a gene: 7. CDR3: CASKTRTGPQHF. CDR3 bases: TGTGCCAGCAAAACTAGGACAGGACCCCAGCATTTT.